These 25 T cell receptor beta chains came from one sample sequenced in a study of regulatory T cells in long-lasting Graves disease (dated by TCRdb to the early 2020s). The time point label on this specimen signifies: newly diagnosed GD, antithyroid drugs for less than 3 months. For both TCR sequencing and RNA sequencing, RNA was extracted from PBMCs using TRIzol. The method was multiplex PCR. Sequenced using an Illumina HiSeq 4000. To build TCR beta libraries, CDR3 regions were amplified by Arm-PCR using iRepertoire HTBI primers. In TCRdb, the public reads were trimmed at Q25 with fastp and aligned with MiXCR, with productive beta chains retained. CDR3 protein sequences are deduplicated, and each keeps its most common genes and DNA. The sample table lists 400,000 to 650,000 distinct CDR3 sequences, roughly 15% of them with a count of one. The ten largest clones take up approximately 25% of the sample.

Another study also made use of these data, one on T cells in Graves' hyperthyroidism and ophthalmopathy.

Specimen: peripheral blood mononuclear cells (PBMCs), collected at new diagnosis, from a patient treated with antithyroid drugs. These receptors originate from a woman between 40 and 65 years old with Graves disease. Donor details come from another sample of the same person, matched by shared clones.

The table lists this clonotype with many counts. The chain combines TRBV5-1 with TRBJ2-1; 12 bases line up with TRBD2. The germline V gene has CDR1 SGHRS and CDR2 YFSETQ. The V gene end was trimmed by 0 bases and the J gene end by 7 bases; junction bases not matched to a gene: 5. There are 16 residues in the CDR3. CDR3 DNA sequence: TGCGCCAGCAGCTTGGCTTACCTAGCGGGGGGGAATGAGCAGTTCTTC. Protein: CASSLAYLAGGNEQFF.

This clonotype was counted a few times. The rearrangement joins TRBV19 to TRBJ2-7, with D perhaps matching TRBD1 (7 bases). The V and J ends lost 4 bases and 3 bases respectively, with 19 bases between them. CDR3 length: 16 amino acids. Germline V gene data show CDR1 as LNHDA and CDR2 as SQIVND (reference sequence). CDR3 amino acids: CASSTDPRGASYEQYF. CDR3 in DNA: TGTGCCAGTAGTACCGACCCCAGGGGGGCGAGCTACGAGCAGTACTTC.

V and J are TRBV20-1 and TRBJ2-1; 14 bases are shared with TRBD2. V was clipped by 5 bases and J by 8 bases; unmatched bases: 11. This CDR3 spans 16 amino acids. Germline V CDR1 and CDR2: DFQATT, SNEGSKA (reference sequence). The CDR3 DNA reads TGCAGTGCTGCGGAGACTAGCGGGGGGGCCGGGGATGAGCAGTTCTTC. Protein: CSAAETSGGAGDEQFF.

This clonotype was counted many times. CDR3 in amino acids: CASSLEPIDTYEQYF. In nucleotides, the CDR3 is TGTGCCAGCAGCTTAGAACCGATAGACACCTACGAGCAGTACTTC. The V gene is TRBV7-2, the J gene TRBJ2-7; D gene ambiguous. From germline, CDR1 is SGHTA and CDR2 FQGNSA. V gave up 1 base and J gave up 2 bases, with 12 bases separating them. CDR3 size: 15 residues.

The sample holds many counts of this clonotype. The J gene is TRBJ2-1, the V gene TRBV27, with 10 bases fitting TRBD1. Germline V gene sequence: CDR1 MNHEY, CDR2 SMNVEV (reference sequence). The CDR3 is 18 residues long. V shed 2 bases, J shed 6 bases, and the junction held 13 bases outside the gene matches. Here the CDR3 DNA reads TGTGCCAGCAGTTTACCGAGCTTAGGGACAGGGGTTGGCAATGAGCAGTTCTTC. Translating it yields CASSLPSLGTGVGNEQFF.

This clonotype was observed a handful of times. V is TRBV3-1 and J is TRBJ1-5, with D possibly TRBD1 on 5 matching bases. The CDR3 consists of 15 residues. The germline CDR1 and CDR2 sequences are LGHDT and YNNKEL (reference sequence). The V end was cut by 0 bases, the J end by 8 bases, with 14 bases between. CDR3 sequence: CASSQDAGIGKPQHF. The CDR3 region has the DNA TGTGCCAGCAGCCAAGATGCAGGGATCGGGAAGCCCCAGCATTTT.

This clonotype has more than one count but fewer than ten. The rearrangement joins TRBV18 to TRBJ2-3, with D perhaps matching TRBD1 or TRBD2 (5 bases each). Between the trimmed V and J ends, which lost 6 bases and 12 bases, there was a span of 13 bases. In germline, CDR1 is KGHSH, CDR2 LQKENI. The CDR3 length is 11 residues. The CDR3: CASSSWDDQYF. The DNA for the CDR3 is TGTGCCAGCTCCAGTTGGGACGATCAGTATTTT.

In this sample, this clonotype turned up a few times. CDR3 DNA: TGTGCCAGCAGTCCGACGGCGGGGGGGCTTGGAAACACCATATATTTT. Its translation is CASSPTAGGLGNTIYF. The rearrangement uses TRBV12-3 or TRBV12-4 and TRBJ1-3; tentative D call: TRBD1 (6 bases). This CDR3 is built from 16 residues. V shed 5 bases and J shed 3 bases, with 17 bases lying between them.

This clonotype was observed at least ten times. The CDR3 DNA sequence: TGTGCCAGCAGTGAAACCGCAGGAAGCGGGGGATCTTCCTACAATGAGCAGTTCTTC. Translated, it gives CASSETAGSGGSSYNEQFF. V and J are TRBV6-1 and TRBJ2-1; 8 nucleotides align to TRBD2. V was pared by 2 bases and J by 1 base, with 13 bases of the junction left unmatched. The CDR3 has 19 residues. Per germline, CDR1 MNHNS and CDR2 SASEGT.

V usage is TRBV9 and J usage is TRBJ1-1, with D hard to call. Germline lookup yields CDR1 SGDLS and CDR2 YYNGEE. The ends were cut back, 0 bases at V and 4 bases at J, with 7 bases in the middle. The CDR3 consists of 13 residues. The CDR3 sequence is CASSVETGTEAFF. The CDR3 nucleotides read TGTGCCAGCAGCGTAGAAACGGGCACTGAAGCTTTCTTT.

A note on this clonotype: Just one base apart from a much larger clone, this may be a read error. The genes are TRBV10-3 and TRBJ2-3; 14 positions match TRBD2. The V and J ends lost 5 bases and 2 bases, in that order; junction bases with no gene match: 21. CDR3 size: 22 residues. Germline assignment: CDR1 ENHRY and CDR2 SYGVKD. CDR3 DNA: TGTGCCATCAGTAAAAGGGTCCAAACCAAACCGGGACTAGCGGGGGTCACAGATACGCAGTATTTT. Its translation is CAISKRVQTKPGLAGVTDTQYF.

This clonotype was seen repeatedly, ten times or more. The chain employs TRBV18 and TRBJ1-6; D may be TRBD1 (6 bases). The length of the CDR3 is 14 residues. Germline V CDR1 and CDR2: KGHSH, LQKENI. The V gene lost 2 bases and the J gene lost 5 bases, with 7 bases spanning the gap. The chain's CDR3 is CASSPNRDNSPLHF. The CDR3 DNA reads as TGTGCCAGCTCACCAAACAGGGATAATTCACCCCTCCACTTT.

V usage is TRBV7-8 and J usage is TRBJ2-6, with D perhaps matching TRBD1 (6 bases). This CDR3 comprises 16 residues. Trimming removed 2 bases from V and 0 bases from J, with 8 bases in between. CDR1 and CDR2 from the germline V gene are SGHVS and FQNEAQ. The CDR3 region is CASSLSRGSGANVLTF. The CDR3, as DNA: TGTGCCAGCAGCTTAAGCAGGGGCTCTGGGGCCAACGTCCTGACTTTC.

This clonotype came up a few times. This chain joins TRBV7-2 and TRBJ2-1; D might be TRBD2 (7 bases). CDR1 is SGHTA and CDR2 is FQGNSA in the germline V gene. V was shortened by 3 bases and J by 3 bases, with 15 bases between the two germline ends. CDR3 length: 16 residues. The DNA of the CDR3 is TGTGCCAGCAGCTTTTCGGGGGGCGGATTCTACAATGAGCAGTTCTTC. Amino acid sequence: CASSFSGGGFYNEQFF.

V usage is TRBV6-1 and J usage is TRBJ2-2, with TRBD2 as a possible D gene (7 bases). CDR1 is MNHNS, CDR2 SASEGT, per germline. Trimming shortened V by 6 bases and J by 2 bases, and 16 bases separated the two germline ends. The CDR3 extends over 16 amino acids. The chain's CDR3 is CASSSEAGANTGELFF. CDR3 in DNA: TGTGCCAGCAGCTCCGAGGCGGGGGCCAACACCGGGGAGCTGTTTTTT.

In this sample, this clonotype turned up many times. The chain links TRBV6-2 or TRBV6-3 to TRBJ1-4; D not resolved. Germline assignment: CDR1 MNHEY and CDR2 SVGEGT. There are 12 residues in the CDR3. Trimming removed 7 bases from V and 2 bases from J, with 5 bases in between. The DNA for the CDR3 is TGTGCCAGCAAGAATACTAATGAAAAACTGTTTTTT. It encodes CASKNTNEKLFF.

The chain joins TRBV20-1 to TRBJ1-4, with 7 bases that match TRBD1. The germline gives CDR1 DFQATT, CDR2 SNEGSKA (reference sequence). This CDR3 spans 14 amino acids. V dropped 6 bases and J dropped 2; count of bases not matched to a gene: 6. CDR3 amino acids: CSAQRGGTNEKLFF. CDR3 nucleotides: TGCAGTGCCCAGAGAGGGGGCACTAATGAAAAACTGTTTTTT.

This clonotype has at least ten counts. The chain employs TRBV2 and TRBJ1-1, with D uncertain. The CDR3 is 13 residues long. The V end was cut by 8 bases, the J end by 4 bases, with 14 bases between. Germline assignment: CDR1 SNHLY and CDR2 FYNNEI. The CDR3 DNA reads TGTGCCAGCCCCACCAATTCAGGCACTGAAGCTTTCTTT. It codes for CASPTNSGTEAFF.

The chain recombines TRBV19 with TRBJ1-2, with a possible D match to TRBD1 (5 bases). Between the trimmed V and J ends, which lost 8 bases and 2 bases, there was a span of 15 bases. This CDR3 spans 14 amino acids. Germline assignment: CDR1 LNHDA and CDR2 SQIVND (reference sequence). The CDR3 is CASRDHSGNYGYTF. In nucleotides, the CDR3 is TGTGCCAGTCGGGACCATAGCGGGAACTATGGCTACACCTTC.

This clonotype was detected many times. The J gene is TRBJ1-1, the V gene TRBV6-1; D is possibly TRBD1 (6 bases). Trimming shortened V by 6 bases and J by 2 bases, and 10 bases separated the two germline ends. Germline V lookup: CDR1 MNHNS, CDR2 SASEGT. The CDR3 extends over 13 amino acids. The CDR3 DNA sequence: TGTGCCAGCAGCCGGGACATCAACACTGAAGCTTTCTTT. This translates into CASSRDINTEAFF.

This clonotype was detected ten times or more. This chain links TRBV12-3 or TRBV12-4 with TRBJ1-2; D unclear. There are 12 residues in the CDR3. V was clipped by 8 bases and J by 1 base, with 8 bases between them. CDR3 sequence reads: CASWWFNYGYTF. In DNA form, the CDR3 reads TGTGCCAGCTGGTGGTTTAACTATGGCTACACCTTC.

The chain carries TRBV19 and TRBJ2-7; 10 bases fit TRBD2. Germline V lookup: CDR1 LNHDA, CDR2 SQIVND (reference sequence). This CDR3 has 16 residues. V lost 4 bases and J lost 0; bases outside the gene matches: 6. CDR3 protein: CASSNPRTSGSYEQYF. CDR3 sequence (DNA): TGTGCCAGTAGTAACCCAAGGACTAGCGGCTCCTACGAGCAGTACTTC.

V is TRBV6-1 and J is TRBJ1-6; unclear D gene. Germline V gene sequence: CDR1 MNHNS, CDR2 SASEGT. The V end was cut by 6 bases, the J end by 13 bases, with 13 bases between. The CDR3 spans 12 residues. The CDR3 DNA follows: TGTGCCAGCAGAGCCTTGGAAAGGCCCCTCCACTTT. Translating gives CASRALERPLHF.

In this sample, this clonotype turned up a few times. The chain couples TRBV19 to TRBJ2-1; D uncertain. The V end lost 7 bases, the J end lost 6 bases, and 7 bases lay between the germline ends. This CDR3 contains 11 residues. CDR1 is LNHDA and CDR2 is SQIVND in the germline V gene (reference sequence). CDR3 sequence (DNA): TGTGCCAGTATGGCATTCAATGAGCAGTTCTTC. This codes for CASMAFNEQFF.

The rearrangement joins TRBV7-9 to TRBJ2-7; D is ambiguous. CDR1 and CDR2 from the germline V gene are SEHNR and FQNEAQ (reference sequence). Trimming shortened V by 1 base and J by 7 bases, and 8 bases separated the two germline ends. The CDR3 is 12 amino acids. The DNA of the CDR3 is TGTGCCAGCAGCTTAGACGGGTGGGAGCAGTACTTC. This translates into CASSLDGWEQYF. The full variable domain, its missing parts supplied by reference TRBV7-9 and TRBJ2-7, is DTGVSQNPRHKITKRGQNVTFRCDPISEHNRLYWYRQTLGQGPEFLTYFQNEAQLEKSRLLSDRFSAERPKGSFSTLEIQRTEQGDSAMYLCASSLDGWEQYFGPGTRLTVT.